These 11 T cell receptor beta chains were all obtained from the same sample, sequenced in a study of control samples from healthy donors and cancer patients (TCRdb year 2020). Library prep was done by the immunoSEQ multiplex PCR assay. TCRdb retrieved this table from immuneACCESS and kept in-frame rearrangements only. Not all clones are present; in checked studies, unresolved V genes account for under half, and no reason is known for the remainder. The sample table records 50,000 to 55,000 clones; about 92% of these occur just once. The ten largest clones capture 1.6% of the sample. Material for sequencing was PBMCs. Every receptor here comes from a man in his forties with colorectal cancer.

The chain couples TRBV29-1 to TRBJ1-1; D possibly corresponds to TRBD1 (6 bases). Germline V gene data show CDR1 as SQVTM and CDR2 as ANQGSEA. CDR3 length: 15 residues. V gave up 0 bases and J gave up 5 bases, with 16 bases separating them. In DNA form, the CDR3 reads TGCAGCGTTGAAGATTTTAGGGGGGCGAGGACTGAAGCTTTCTTT. Its protein product is CSVEDFRGARTEAFF. Drawing the rest from reference TRBV29-1 and TRBJ1-1, the complete variable domain is SAVISQKPSRDICQRGTSLTIQCQVDSQVTMMFWYRQQPGQSLTLIATANQGSEATYESGFVIDKFPISRPNLTFSTLTVSNMSPEDSSIYLCSVEDFRGARTEAFFGQGTRLTVV.

This chain uses TRBV27 with TRBJ2-5, with 11 bases matching TRBD2. V gave up 5 bases and J gave up 4 bases; unmatched junction bases: 9. Germline values: CDR1 MNHEY, CDR2 SMNVEV (reference sequence). CDR3 length: 16 amino acids. CDR3 DNA sequence: TGTGCCAGCAGTCAGACTAGCGGGGTTAGCCCAGAGACCCAGTACTTC. This encodes CASSQTSGVSPETQYF.

The rearrangement links TRBV7-9 to TRBJ2-2, with TRBD2 matching over 7 bases. CDR1 SEHNR and CDR2 FQNEAQ come from the germline V gene (reference sequence). V shed 1 base, J shed 6 bases, and the junction held 5 bases outside the gene matches. There are 15 residues in the CDR3. The CDR3 spells CASSLGREHSGELFF. In DNA form, the CDR3 reads TGTGCCAGCAGCTTAGGGCGGGAGCACTCCGGGGAGCTGTTTTTT.

Notes on this clone: The junction departs from germline at one end; a sequencing error may be responsible. The J gene is TRBJ2-1, the V gene TRBV5-1; 8 nucleotides line up with TRBD2. Per the germline V gene, CDR1 is SGHRS and CDR2 is YFSETQ. The CDR3 covers 17 residues. The CDR3 reads CASRSLAGLGSYNEQFF. In nucleotides, the CDR3 is TGCGCTAGCAGGTCCCTAGCGGGTCTCGGCTCCTACAATGAGCAGTTCTTC.

This clone was detected only once. The V gene is TRBV6-2 or TRBV6-3, the J gene TRBJ2-1; 8 positions agree with TRBD2. The CDR3 is made up of 15 amino acids. The germline V gene has CDR1 MNHEY and CDR2 SVGEGT. Unmatched junction bases numbered 9, after V lost 3 bases and J lost 8 bases. CDR3 sequence (DNA): TGTGCCAGCAGTTATTACGGGAGGGCCGTCGATGAGCAGTTCTTC. This gives the protein CASSYYGRAVDEQFF.

This clone was observed a single time. This chain connects TRBV4-2 to TRBJ1-1; TRBD1 matches at 9 bases. Germline assignment: CDR1 LGHNA and CDR2 YNFKEQ. Trimming cost V 4 bases and J 10 bases; bases outside gene matches: 4. The CDR3 is made up of 12 amino acids. This chain's CDR3 is CASSLGTGSAFF. Written as DNA, the CDR3 is TGTGCCAGCAGCCTTGGGACAGGGTCAGCTTTCTTT.

Remarks on this clone: A read error may explain this, as a much larger clone is one base away. The sample has other DNA sequences that encode this CDR3 too. The rearrangement links TRBV27 to TRBJ2-7; 8 bases align to TRBD2. With V trimmed by 9 bases and J by 0 bases, 10 bases remained unmatched. The CDR3 covers 15 residues. Germline V gene data show CDR1 as MNHEY and CDR2 as SMNVEV (reference sequence). CDR3 DNA sequence: TGTGCCAGTAGTCCCCTAGCGGGCTTCTCCTACGAGCAGTACTTC. It codes for CASSPLAGFSYEQYF.

The chain uses TRBV3-1 (or the pseudogene TRBV3-2) and TRBJ1-1; D unresolved. Between the trimmed V and J ends, which lost 0 bases and 7 bases, there was a span of 15 bases. Germline values: CDR1 LGHDT, CDR2 YNNKEL (reference sequence). The CDR3 totals 15 residues. CDR3 sequence (DNA): TGTGCCAGCAGCCAAGACCCCGGGCAGGTCGGTGAAGCTTTCTTT. This translates into CASSQDPGQVGEAFF.

The chain has TRBV5-4 and TRBJ1-6, with a tentative D call TRBD1 (5 bases). Trimming shortened V by 0 bases and J by 8 bases, and 12 bases separated the two germline ends. CDR3 length equals 15 residues. Germline assignment: CDR1 SGHNT and CDR2 YYREEE (reference sequence). The CDR3 region is CASSLGWRGYSPLHF. DNA for the CDR3: TGTGCCAGCAGCTTGGGTTGGAGGGGTTATTCACCCCTCCACTTT.

J is TRBJ2-3 and V is TRBV7-2, with no clear D. The CDR3 length is 15 residues. The germline V gene encodes CDR1 SGHTA and CDR2 FQGNSA. V lost 4 bases and J 2 bases, leaving 13 bases between the germline ends. The CDR3, as DNA: TGTGCCAGCAGCTCCACAGTGACTTTCACAGATACGCAGTATTTT. Its translation: CASSSTVTFTDTQYF.

V gene TRBV18 combines with J gene TRBJ2-7; no definite D call. The CDR3 consists of 12 residues. CDR1 KGHSH and CDR2 LQKENI come from the germline V gene. Between the trimmed V and J ends, which lost 3 bases and 10 bases, there was a span of 13 bases. For the CDR3, the DNA is TGTGCCAGCTCACCCTCCGGAAGGGAACAGTACTTC. This sequence encodes CASSPSGREQYF.